This T cell receptor beta chain derives from a study of Ad26.COV2.S vaccination and SARS-CoV-2 variants. The overall study: Enrolled in COV1001, the donor was in the Ad26.COV2.S trial arm, which received the vaccine. Study-wide results and caveats: Breadth, reportedly substantial, characterized the spike-specific CD8+ and CD4+ T cell responses after vaccination.

Sequencing used immunoSEQ multiplex PCR; TCRdb keeps in-frame clones, though not all of them. This table has some 320,000 clones, just over 85% appearing once. The V and J ends lost 4 bases and 3 bases, in that order; junction bases with no gene match: 2. The CDR3 contains 13 residues. CDR1 SGHRS and CDR2 YFSETQ come from the germline V gene. This clone was detected a few times. The antigen is unknown. The sample's treatment: roughly 19 received Ad26.COV2.S at low or high dose, single or two shots; a few received placebo; per-sample allocation not given. At day 63 after the first vaccine or placebo injection, samples were drawn.

V is TRBV5-1 and J is TRBJ1-2, with 8 bases matching TRBD1. Sequenced material: peripheral blood, taken in a trial of Ad26.COV2.S vaccine versus placebo. The clonotype was recovered from a person aged 18-65 years who received the Ad26.COV2.S COVID-19 vaccine or a placebo. CDR3 residues: CASSGQGDYGYTF. Written as DNA, the CDR3 is TGCGCCAGCAGCGGACAGGGAGACTATGGCTACACCTTC.